The T cell receptor beta chain under discussion was sequenced for a study of shared clonotypes between healthy human individuals. Clones were read by immunoSEQ multiplex PCR, and TCRdb kept only the in-frame ones, dropping some. The table has 550,000 to 800,000 clones, around two thirds seen once; the top ten hold 1.5% to 2%. Looked up from germline, CDR1 is SGHVS and CDR2 is FQNEAQ. Trimming shortened V by 1 base and J by 3 bases, and 10 bases separated the two germline ends. The CDR3 sequence is 15 residues long. The specimen was memory CD4+ T cells sorted from blood. Subset indicated: CD45RA-negative fraction. The gene calls are TRBV7-8 and TRBJ1-5; D ambiguous. The TCR comes from a woman in her thirties in good health. Here the CDR3 DNA reads TGTGCCAGCAGCTTAGTTAGGCAGTTCAATCAGCCCCAGCATTTT. Translated, it gives CASSLVRQFNQPQHF.